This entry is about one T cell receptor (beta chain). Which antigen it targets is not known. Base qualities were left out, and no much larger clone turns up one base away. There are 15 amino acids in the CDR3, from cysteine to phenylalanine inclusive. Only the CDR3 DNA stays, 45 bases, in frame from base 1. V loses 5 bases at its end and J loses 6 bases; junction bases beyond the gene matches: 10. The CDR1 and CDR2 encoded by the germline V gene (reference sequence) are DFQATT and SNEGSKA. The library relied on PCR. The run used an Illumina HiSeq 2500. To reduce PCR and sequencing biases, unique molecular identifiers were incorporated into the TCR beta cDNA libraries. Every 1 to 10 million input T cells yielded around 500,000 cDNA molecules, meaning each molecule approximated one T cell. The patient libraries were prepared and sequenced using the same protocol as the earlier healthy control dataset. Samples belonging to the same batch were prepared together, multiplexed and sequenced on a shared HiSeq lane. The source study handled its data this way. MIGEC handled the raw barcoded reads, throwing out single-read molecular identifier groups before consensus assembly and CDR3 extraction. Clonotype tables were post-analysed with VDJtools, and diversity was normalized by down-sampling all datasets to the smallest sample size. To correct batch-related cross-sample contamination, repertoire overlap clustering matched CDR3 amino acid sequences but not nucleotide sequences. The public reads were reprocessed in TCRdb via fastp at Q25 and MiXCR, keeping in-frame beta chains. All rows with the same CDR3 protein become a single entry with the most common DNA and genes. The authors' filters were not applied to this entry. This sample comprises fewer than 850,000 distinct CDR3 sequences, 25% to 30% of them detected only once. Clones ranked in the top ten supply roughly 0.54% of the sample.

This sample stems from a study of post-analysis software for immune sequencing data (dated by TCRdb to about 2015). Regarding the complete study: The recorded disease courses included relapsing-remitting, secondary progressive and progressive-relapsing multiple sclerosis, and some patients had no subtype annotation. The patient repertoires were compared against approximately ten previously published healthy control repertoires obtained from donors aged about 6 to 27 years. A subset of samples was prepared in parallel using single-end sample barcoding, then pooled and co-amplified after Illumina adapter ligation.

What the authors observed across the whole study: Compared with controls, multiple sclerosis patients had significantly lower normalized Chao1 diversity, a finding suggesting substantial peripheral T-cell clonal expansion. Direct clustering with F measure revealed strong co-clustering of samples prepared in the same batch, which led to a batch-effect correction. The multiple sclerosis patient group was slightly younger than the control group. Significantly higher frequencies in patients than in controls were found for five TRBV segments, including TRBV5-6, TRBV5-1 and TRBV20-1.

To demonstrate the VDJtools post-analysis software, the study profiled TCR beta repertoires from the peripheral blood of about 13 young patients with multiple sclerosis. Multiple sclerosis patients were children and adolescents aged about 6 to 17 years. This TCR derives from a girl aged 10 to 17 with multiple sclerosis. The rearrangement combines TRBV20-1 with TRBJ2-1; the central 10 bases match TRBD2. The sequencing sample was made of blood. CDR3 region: CSALLAGALFNEQFF. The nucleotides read TGCAGTGCTCTCCTAGCGGGGGCCCTCTTCAATGAGCAGTTCTTC.